This TCR beta chain was identified in a study of shared clonotypes between healthy human individuals. The naive CD8 fraction comprised CD45RO-negative cells positively selected for CCR7 and excluded terminally differentiated effector memory CD45RA+ cells. The germline V gene has CDR1 SQVTM and CDR2 ANQGSEA. The junction had 9 bases not matched to a gene; V was cut back by 5 bases and J by 7 bases. The CDR3 runs 14 residues. Produced via immunoSEQ multiplex PCR; TCRdb's table is partial and in-frame only. Of 800,000 to 950,000 clones listed, about 96% are singletons. What was sequenced was naive CD8+ T cells sorted from blood. The sequence came from a man younger than 40 in good health. This chain uses TRBV29-1 with TRBJ2-1; TRBD2 aligns across 9 bases. The CDR3 DNA sequence: TGCAGCGTTCACGGGCTAGCGGGACTAAATGAGCAGTTCTTC. This translates into CSVHGLAGLNEQFF.